The rows below give T cell receptor beta chains drawn from one sample of a study of early T cells in non-severe SARS-CoV-2 infection. From the 5' RACE reads, TCRdb called clonotypes with MiXCR, one entry per CDR3 protein. The sample includes some 40,000 distinct CDR3 sequences, 10% to 15% of them seen just once. Source material: whole blood. The receptors originated from an adult who was a healthcare worker with PCR-confirmed SARS-CoV-2 infection or an uninfected control (not recorded which). The CDR3 runs from the conserved cysteine through the conserved F or W. Each record gives: D gene, clone size, J gene, V gene, CDR3 protein, CDR3 DNA. D genes are given only for firm matches. Only part of the rows carry a size: once, few, many, or a class if the clone is expanded.

TRBD1 | many | TRBJ2-7 | TRBV20-1 | CSASIGTGDNEQYF | TGCAGTGCTAGTATTGGGACAGGGGACAACGAGCAGTACTTC
TRBD2 | . | TRBJ2-1 | TRBV7-9 | CASSHGGNQRGSYNEQFF | TGTGCCAGCAGTCACGGGGGGAACCAAAGAGGCTCCTACAATGAGCAGTTCTTC
TRBD1 | many | TRBJ1-1 | TRBV29-1 | CSVTTGEGAFF | TGCAGCGTGACGACAGGGGAGGGAGCTTTCTTT
TRBD2 | many | TRBJ2-5 | TRBV4-1 | CASSQDPREGETQYF | TGCGCCAGCAGCCAAGATCCGAGGGAGGGGGAGACCCAGTACTTC
TRBD2 | many | TRBJ2-1 | TRBV11-3 | CASSLQEAGDNEQFF | TGTGCCAGCAGCTTACAAGAAGCGGGGGACAATGAGCAGTTCTTC
. | . | TRBJ2-7 | TRBV20-1 | CSASTESYEQYF | TGCAGTGCTAGCACTGAGTCCTACGAGCAGTACTTC
. | many | TRBJ2-5 | TRBV24-1 | CATSDFGQGLGETQYF | TGTGCCACCAGTGATTTTGGGCAGGGCCTGGGGGAGACCCAGTACTTC
TRBD1 | many | TRBJ1-1 | TRBV7-2 | CASSLQTGRVTEAFF | TGTGCCAGCAGCCTCCAGACAGGGAGGGTCACTGAAGCTTTCTTT
. | . | TRBJ2-7 | TRBV11-2 | CASSWTVEQYF | TGTGCCAGCAGCTGGACCGTCGAGCAGTACTTC
. | few | TRBJ1-3 | TRBV6-5 | CASSPARMVNTIYF | TGTGCCAGCAGCCCCGCGAGGATGGTGAACACCATATATTTT
TRBD2 | many | TRBJ2-7 | TRBV2 | CACKAGGLNEQYF | TGTGCCTGCAAGGCGGGAGGGCTGAACGAGCAGTACTTC
. | . | TRBJ2-1 | TRBV4-3 | CASSQDPAGAHNEQFF | TGCGCCAGCAGCCAAGATCCGGCGGGGGCCCACAATGAGCAGTTCTTC
TRBD2 | . | TRBJ2-7 | TRBV4-3 | CASSRGVSYEQYF | TGCGCCAGCTCCCGGGGGGTTAGTTACGAGCAGTACTTC
. | many | TRBJ2-1 | TRBV18 | CASSPGRNNEQFF | TGTGCCAGCTCACCCGGACGAAACAATGAGCAGTTCTTC
TRBD1 | . | TRBJ1-2 | TRBV29-1 | CSVEGQGHYGYTF | TGCAGCGTTGAAGGACAGGGCCACTATGGCTACACCTTC
. | . | TRBJ2-7 | TRBV9 | CASGVGGERFYEQYF | TGTGCCAGCGGGGTCGGGGGAGAAAGGTTCTACGAGCAGTACTTC
. | many | TRBJ2-2 | TRBV20-1 | CSARTSRTGELFF | TGCAGTGCGAGGACATCGCGCACCGGGGAGCTGTTTTTT
. | many | TRBJ1-6 | TRBV5-6 | CASSFYRNSPLHF | TGTGCCAGCAGCTTTTACCGGAATTCACCCCTCCACTTT
. | . | TRBJ2-3 | TRBV19 | CASSKTIDGGDTQYF | TGTGCCAGTAGTAAGACTATCGATGGGGGAGATACGCAGTATTTT
. | few | TRBJ2-5 | TRBV11-2 | CASSLVGGSETQYF | TGTGCCAGCAGCTTAGTTGGGGGATCGGAGACCCAGTACTTC
. | many | TRBJ1-2 | TRBV11-2 | CASSLKGPGGYTF | TGTGCCAGCAGCTTGAAGGGGCCGGGCGGCTACACCTTC
. | . | TRBJ1-5 | TRBV20-1 | CSASNQGNQPQHF | TGCAGTGCTAGCAACCAGGGCAATCAGCCCCAGCATTTT
TRBD1 | . | TRBJ1-4 | TRBV12-3/TRBV12-4 | CASSKTGRTNEKLFF | TGTGCCAGCAGCAAGACAGGGAGGACTAATGAAAAACTGTTTTTT
. | few | TRBJ1-2 | TRBV29-1 | CSVGGLKYGYTF | TGCAGCGTTGGAGGGTTAAAATATGGCTACACCTTC
. | many | TRBJ2-3 | TRBV5-1 | CASSLVPATDTQYF | TGCGCCAGCAGCTTGGTACCAGCTACAGATACGCAGTATTTT
. | few | TRBJ2-1 | TRBV2 | CAVPWGAGYNEQFF | TGTGCCGTGCCTTGGGGGGCTGGCTACAATGAGCAGTTCTTC
. | . | TRBJ2-7 | TRBV5-5 | CASSPKAGSAASYEQYF | TGTGCCAGCAGCCCTAAGGCGGGAAGTGCAGCCTCCTACGAGCAGTACTTC
. | many | TRBJ2-3 | TRBV4-2 | CASSQVPGADTQYF | TGTGCCAGCAGCCAAGTCCCGGGCGCAGATACGCAGTATTTT
. | few | TRBJ2-4 | TRBV7-2 | CASSSPTVNIQYF | TGTGCCAGCAGCTCCCCGACAGTAAACATTCAGTACTTC
. | few | TRBJ2-2 | TRBV29-1 | CSVFAPAGELFF | TGCAGCGTTTTCGCTCCAGCCGGGGAGCTGTTTTTT
. | . | TRBJ2-1 | TRBV9 | CASSVDSGGAVAYNEQFF | TGTGCCAGCAGCGTAGACTCAGGAGGGGCCGTGGCCTACAATGAGCAGTTCTTC
TRBD1 | few | TRBJ2-1 | TRBV7-9 | CASSLGGTAKGEQFF | TGTGCCAGCAGCTTAGGAGGGACAGCGAAGGGAGAGCAGTTCTTC
. | few | TRBJ1-6 | TRBV5-6 | CASSRPGGQVSPLHF | TGTGCCAGCAGCCGGCCGGGAGGCCAAGTTTCACCCCTCCACTTT
. | . | TRBJ2-7 | TRBV20-1 | CSALEGGITYEQYF | TGCAGTGCCTTAGAGGGGGGAATAACCTACGAGCAGTACTTC
. | few | TRBJ1-2 | TRBV7-9 | CASSPLGTGGGYTF | TGTGCCAGCAGCCCCCTTGGGACGGGCGGGGGCTACACCTTC
. | many | TRBJ1-3 | TRBV9 | CASSPRTDHPGNTIYF | TGTGCCAGCAGCCCCCGAACAGACCACCCTGGAAACACCATATATTTT
. | . | TRBJ2-1 | TRBV7-8 | CASSLGGTNNNEQFF | TGTGCCAGCAGCTTGGGCGGGACAAATAACAATGAGCAGTTCTTC
. | few | TRBJ2-3 | TRBV7-2 | CASSFLTGRTSTDTQYF | TGTGCCAGCAGCTTCCTCACTGGGCGGACTAGCACAGATACGCAGTATTTT
. | . | TRBJ2-7 | TRBV10-3 | CAISDSYEQYF | TGTGCCATCAGTGATAGTTACGAGCAGTACTTC
. | . | TRBJ2-2 | TRBV5-1 | CASATSFTGELFF | TGCGCCAGCGCGACTAGTTTCACCGGGGAGCTGTTTTTT
TRBD1 | . | TRBJ2-2 | TRBV6-1 | CASSEGTGRTGELFF | TGTGCCAGCAGTGAAGGGACAGGCCGCACCGGGGAGCTGTTTTTT
TRBD1 | few | TRBJ2-7 | TRBV6-2/TRBV6-3 | CASSYHGTGTREQYF | TGTGCCAGCAGTTACCACGGGACAGGGACCCGCGAGCAGTACTTC
. | many | TRBJ2-5 | TRBV11-3 | CASSSGSRPETQYF | TGTGCCAGCAGCTCTGGTTCTCGCCCGGAGACCCAGTACTTC
TRBD2 | few | TRBJ2-5 | TRBV6-2/TRBV6-3 | CASSPRGLAGETQYF | TGTGCCAGCAGTCCGAGAGGACTAGCGGGGGAGACCCAGTACTTC
. | many | TRBJ2-1 | TRBV6-2/TRBV6-3 | CASVNTQRENEQFF | TGTGCCAGCGTGAACACCCAAAGGGAGAATGAGCAGTTCTTC
. | few | TRBJ2-5 | TRBV29-1 | CSVATETQYF | TGCAGCGTAGCTACAGAGACCCAGTACTTC
. | . | TRBJ2-5 | TRBV25-1 | CASRGLRGRRGETQYF | TGTGCCAGCAGGGGCCTCAGAGGGCGGAGGGGGGAGACCCAGTACTTC
. | few | TRBJ1-1 | TRBV7-2 | CASSWSGPNTEAFF | TGTGCCAGCAGCTGGTCAGGACCGAACACTGAAGCTTTCTTT
. | few | TRBJ2-5 | TRBV29-1 | CSATFHNQETQYF | TGCAGCGCCACGTTCCACAACCAAGAGACCCAGTACTTC
. | few | TRBJ2-1 | TRBV19 | CASSIGANNEQFF | TGTGCCAGTAGTATAGGGGCAAACAATGAGCAGTTCTTC
. | many | TRBJ1-2 | TRBV7-2 | CASSFGSLYGYTF | TGTGCCAGCAGCTTTGGCAGTCTGTATGGCTACACCTTC
TRBD1 | many | TRBJ1-3 | TRBV15 | CATSSPRDSLYF | TGTGCCACCAGCAGCCCTCGGGACAGCCTGTATTTT
. | many | TRBJ2-6 | TRBV7-2 | CASSLFGRTTGANVLTF | TGTGCCAGCAGCTTATTTGGCAGGACGACTGGGGCCAACGTCCTGACTTTC
. | many | TRBJ1-4 | TRBV20-1 | CSARRGGRRNEKLFF | TGCAGTGCTAGGCGGGGGGGGCGGAGGAATGAAAAACTGTTTTTT
. | few | TRBJ1-1 | TRBV27 | CASGTGGPPREAFF | TGTGCCAGCGGAACCGGGGGCCCCCCCAGGGAAGCTTTCTTT
. | . | TRBJ2-1 | TRBV5-1 | CASSLVGGREQFF | TGCGCCAGCAGCTTAGTCGGGGGGCGCGAGCAGTTCTTC
. | many | TRBJ1-4 | TRBV7-9 | CASSLGGLNEKLFF | TGTGCCAGCAGCTTAGGAGGGCTGAATGAAAAACTGTTTTTT
. | few | TRBJ2-7 | TRBV28 | CATSFGVYEQYF | TGTGCCACCTCCTTCGGGGTTTACGAGCAGTACTTC
. | few | TRBJ2-2 | TRBV6-2/TRBV6-3 | CASSYIREGTLFF | TGTGCCAGCAGTTACATAAGAGAGGGGACGCTGTTTTTT